This TCR beta chain was documented in a study of vaccination effects on CD4 cells after COVID-19. A 10-day culture period preceded the isolation of CD4+ T cells. Convalescent patients had PCR-confirmed SARS-CoV-2 infection between March and December 2020. Participants completed two doses of the BNT162b2 or mRNA-1273 vaccine. Germline CDR1 MGHDK, CDR2 SYGVNS. This CDR3 is built from 15 residues. The V gene end was trimmed by 6 bases and the J gene end by 2 bases; junction bases not matched to a gene: 4. Here immunoSEQ multiplex PCR was the method, and the copy in TCRdb shows in-frame clones only, minus some. The sample includes approximately 40,000 clones, approximately 82% of them seen just once. Remarks on this clone: What it recognizes is unknown.

This sequence originates from a human donor who had a prior SARS-CoV-2 infection. The chain is built from TRBV25-1 and TRBJ2-7, with 13 bases fitting TRBD2. Specimen: CD4+ T cells from PBMCs cultured without peptide, collected after COVID-19 vaccination. The CDR3 region is CASSATSGRAYEQYF. The CDR3 DNA reads as TGTGCCAGCAGCGCCACTAGCGGGAGGGCCTACGAGCAGTACTTC.